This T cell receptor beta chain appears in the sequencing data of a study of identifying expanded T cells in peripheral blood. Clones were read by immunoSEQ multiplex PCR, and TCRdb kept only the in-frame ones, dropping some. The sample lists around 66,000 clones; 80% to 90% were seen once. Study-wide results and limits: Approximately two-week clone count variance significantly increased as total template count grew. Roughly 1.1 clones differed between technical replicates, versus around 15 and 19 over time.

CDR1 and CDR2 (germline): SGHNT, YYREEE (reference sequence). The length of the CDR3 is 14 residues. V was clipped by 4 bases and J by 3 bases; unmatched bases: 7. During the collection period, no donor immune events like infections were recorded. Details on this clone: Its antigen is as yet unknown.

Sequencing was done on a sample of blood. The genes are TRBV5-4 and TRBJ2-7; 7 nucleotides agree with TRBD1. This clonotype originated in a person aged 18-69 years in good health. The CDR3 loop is CASSLDRDDYEQYF. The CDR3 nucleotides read TGTGCCAGCAGCCTCGACAGGGACGACTACGAGCAGTACTTC. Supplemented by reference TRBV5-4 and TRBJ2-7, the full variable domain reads ETGVTQSPTHLIKTRGQQVTLRCSSQSGHNTVSWYQQALGQGPQFIFQYYREEENGRGNFPPRFSGLQFPNYSSELNVNALELDDSALYLCASSLDRDDYEQYFGPGTRLTVT.